Below are 21 T cell receptor beta chains sequenced from a single sample in a study of cytomegalovirus exposure and HLA in healthy donors. The study ran its PCR with 60 Vbeta and 13 Jbeta primers. Profiling relied on immunoSEQ multiplex PCR, and the TCRdb table lists in-frame clones only, not all of them. The data hold fewer than 200,000 clones, with 75% observed a single time. Sequencing used PBMCs. The receptor set was obtained from a woman aged 50 to 65 in good health and CMV-seropositive.

This clone has only a few counts. The rearrangement uses TRBV4-2 and TRBJ2-7; 9 nucleotides agree with TRBD2. This CDR3 has 14 residues. V shed 2 bases and J 4 bases; nucleotides not matched to a gene: 3. Germline CDR1 reads LGHNA; CDR2 reads YNFKEQ. For the CDR3, the DNA is TGTGCCAGCAGCCAACCTAGCGGGGCATACGAGCAGTACTTC. Residues: CASSQPSGAYEQYF.

On this clone itself: Other DNA sequences in the sample encode the same CDR3. The rearrangement joins TRBV5-1 to TRBJ2-5, with unresolved D. V lost 0 bases and J 1 base, leaving 4 bases between the germline ends. Germline V gene data show CDR1 as SGHRS and CDR2 as YFSETQ. The CDR3 runs 13 residues. The CDR3 DNA reads TGCGCCAGCAGCTTGGGGCCCCAAGAGACCCAGTACTTC. This encodes CASSLGPQETQYF.

The chain employs TRBV6-1 and TRBJ1-2, with a weak D call TRBD1 (6 bases). The CDR3 spans 13 residues. CDR1 is MNHNS, CDR2 SASEGT, per germline. The germline V and J ends were trimmed by 7 bases and 4 bases, with 13 bases remaining between them. Written as DNA, the CDR3 is TGTGCCAGCAACACAGGGTTTCTCTATGGCTACACCTTC. This codes for CASNTGFLYGYTF.

The DNA for the CDR3 is TGTGCCAGCAGTTTGACAGTGAACACTGAAGCTTTCTTT. Translated, it gives CASSLTVNTEAFF. V is TRBV6-4 and J is TRBJ1-1, with a possible D match to TRBD1 (5 bases). V dropped 5 bases and J dropped 0 bases, with 7 bases sitting between them. The length of the CDR3 is 13 residues. Germline V gene data show CDR1 as MRHNA and CDR2 as SNTAGT.

The rearrangement uses TRBV6-9 and TRBJ1-5; D is undetermined. Germline V gene data show CDR1 as MNHGY and CDR2 as SVAAGI. The CDR3 covers 10 residues. The CDR3 loop is CAVREQPQHF. The DNA for the CDR3 is TGTGCAGTGAGAGAGCAGCCCCAGCATTTT.

J is TRBJ2-3 and V is TRBV5-1, with D perhaps matching TRBD1 (5 bases). V dropped 4 bases and J dropped 6 bases, with 21 bases sitting between them. CDR3 length: 16 amino acids. In germline, CDR1 is SGHRS, CDR2 YFSETQ. The CDR3 here is CASSVLKGQGADTQYF. DNA of the CDR3: TGCGCCAGCAGCGTGCTGAAGGGGCAGGGTGCGGATACGCAGTATTTT.

The chain has TRBV9 and TRBJ1-4; no definite D call. V was trimmed by 4 bases and J by 5 bases, leaving 12 bases between them. CDR3 size: 14 residues. CDR1 is SGDLS, CDR2 YYNGEE, per germline. CDR3 sequence reads: CASSPGGSNEKLFF. The CDR3 coding sequence is TGTGCCAGCAGCCCTGGAGGGAGCAATGAAAAACTGTTTTTT.

The V gene is TRBV18, the J gene TRBJ2-5; D unresolved. Trimming pared 1 base from V and 3 bases from J, leaving 18 bases between. Looked up from germline, CDR1 is KGHSH and CDR2 is LQKENI. This CDR3 has 17 amino acids. DNA for the CDR3: TGTGCCAGCTCACCACTTTCGGGTGGCACCCGGAAAGAGACCCAGTACTTC. Protein: CASSPLSGGTRKETQYF.

The rearrangement links TRBV27 to TRBJ1-5; no clear D gene. The CDR3 sequence is 13 residues long. Between the trimmed V and J ends, which lost 4 bases and 4 bases, there was a span of 8 bases. Germline CDR1 is MNHEY and CDR2 is SMNVEV (reference sequence). This chain's CDR3 is CASSSTNNQPQHF. The CDR3 bases are TGTGCCAGCAGTTCGACAAATAATCAGCCCCAGCATTTT.

V and J are TRBV6-1 and TRBJ1-6; D may be TRBD1 (6 bases). V gave up 4 bases and J gave up 8 bases, with 18 bases separating them. The V gene's germline CDR1 is MNHNS and CDR2 SASEGT. This CDR3 contains 16 residues. CDR3 in amino acids: CASSGTWDNPYSPLHF. The CDR3 coding sequence is TGTGCCAGCAGTGGCACCTGGGACAATCCCTATTCACCCCTCCACTTT.

The rearrangement uses TRBV4-2 and TRBJ1-5; 10 bases line up with TRBD1. Germline CDR1 LGHNA, CDR2 YNFKEQ. This CDR3 has 15 amino acids. V was pared by 4 bases and J by 5 bases, with 5 bases of the junction left unmatched. DNA for the CDR3: TGTGCCAGCAGCCCGGGACAGGGGTCTTATCAGCCCCAGCATTTT. Translating it yields CASSPGQGSYQPQHF.

The chain joins TRBV5-4 to TRBJ2-1, with TRBD2 as a possible D gene (5 bases). V lost 2 bases to trimming and J lost 7 bases, with 16 bases between them. Germline V lookup: CDR1 SGHNT, CDR2 YYREEE (reference sequence). The CDR3 runs to 15 residues. The CDR3 is CASSLGVGELNEQFF. Written as DNA, the CDR3 is TGTGCCAGCAGCTTAGGCGTTGGGGAGTTAAATGAGCAGTTCTTC.

The gene calls are TRBV27 and TRBJ2-6; 8 nucleotides align to TRBD1. CDR3 length equals 17 residues. The V segment lost 8 bases and the J segment 4 bases; nucleotides outside the gene matches: 13. Germline CDR1 is MNHEY and CDR2 is SMNVEV (reference sequence). The CDR3 loop is CASGWGWGTGGANVLTF. As DNA, the CDR3 is TGTGCCAGCGGTTGGGGATGGGGGACAGGAGGGGCCAACGTCCTGACTTTC.

This clone has just one count. This chain links TRBV7-9 with TRBJ2-1; perhaps TRBD1 as D (6 bases). Germline values: CDR1 SEHNR, CDR2 FQNEAQ (reference sequence). The V and J ends lost 6 bases and 0 bases respectively, with 12 bases between them. This CDR3 has 15 residues. The CDR3 nucleotides read TGTGCCAGCAGTCTACAGGGCAGCTCCTACAATGAGCAGTTCTTC. Its translation: CASSLQGSSYNEQFF.

The gene calls are TRBV4-1 and TRBJ1-6; tentatively, D is TRBD1 (6 bases). V gave up 4 bases and J gave up 0 bases, with 13 bases separating them. CDR3 length: 17 amino acids. Per germline, CDR1 MGHRA and CDR2 YSYEKL. CDR3 DNA: TGCGCCAGCAGCCCGACAGGTGCAAGCTCCTATAATTCACCCCTCCACTTT. Translation gives CASSPTGASSYNSPLHF.

The chain combines TRBV13 with TRBJ2-1; D unclear. The V end was cut by 1 base, the J end by 9 bases, with 13 bases between. This CDR3 comprises 14 residues. CDR1 is PRHDT, CDR2 FYEKMQ, per germline (reference sequence). The DNA for the CDR3 is TGTGCCAGCAGCTTAGTCTCAGGAAGTAGTGAGCAGTTCTTC. This encodes CASSLVSGSSEQFF.

This chain links TRBV5-1 with TRBJ1-4, with 7 bases matching TRBD1. Per germline, CDR1 SGHRS and CDR2 YFSETQ. The CDR3 contains 16 residues. After removal of 4 bases from V and 5 bases from J, the junction contained 11 bases not matched to a gene. DNA of the CDR3: TGCGCCAGCAGCCAAGCTCCGGGACAGATAAATGAAAAACTGTTTTTT. Encoded protein: CASSQAPGQINEKLFF.

About this clone: Other DNA sequences of this sample code for an identical CDR3. V is TRBV30 and J is TRBJ1-1, with unresolved D. Germline values: CDR1 GTSNPN, CDR2 SVGIG (reference sequence). This CDR3 spans 12 amino acids. V lost 5 bases and J lost 1, with 8 bases in between. DNA of the CDR3: TGTGCCTGGGGACGGGGGAACACTGAAGCTTTCTTT. The encoded protein is CAWGRGNTEAFF.

In this sample, this clone turned up a few times. The rearrangement links TRBV5-6 to TRBJ2-3; a possible D gene is TRBD1 (7 bases). V was pared by 4 bases and J by 3 bases, with 21 bases between. CDR3 length equals 17 residues. Germline CDR1 SGHDT, CDR2 YYEEEE. The CDR3 DNA follows: TGTGCCAGCAGCGTTTTTGGGGAGGCAGGGGGAACAGATACGCAGTATTTT. Protein product: CASSVFGEAGGTDTQYF.

The genes are TRBV2 and TRBJ1-1; D is possibly TRBD1 (5 bases). Between the trimmed V and J ends, which lost 4 bases and 4 bases, there was a span of 13 bases. The CDR3 totals 14 residues. Germline V gives CDR1 SNHLY, CDR2 FYNNEI. DNA for the CDR3: TGTGCCAGCAGTGGGGGGGGATGGGGCACTGAAGCTTTCTTT. Amino acid sequence: CASSGGGWGTEAFF.

This chain links TRBV2 with TRBJ1-1; D call uncertain. Germline V gene sequence: CDR1 SNHLY, CDR2 FYNNEI. Trimming took off 5 bases at V and 0 bases at J, with 7 bases between the two ends. The CDR3 length is 13 residues. CDR3 region: CASSLGMNTEAFF. The CDR3, as DNA: TGTGCCAGCAGTCTAGGTATGAACACTGAAGCTTTCTTT.